This T cell receptor (beta chain) was captured in a study of blood T cell repertoires in COVID-19. Across the study: From T cells, B-cell-depleted T cells, or PBMCs came the material, which was cDNA or gDNA.

V lost 2 bases and J lost 6, with 17 bases in between. The germline V gene has CDR1 MNHEY and CDR2 SMNVEV (reference sequence). The CDR3 is 16 residues long. Authors' analysis steps: Estimation of nucleated cell counts was performed using reference gene primer amplification. Clones were read by immunoSEQ multiplex PCR, and TCRdb kept only the in-frame ones, dropping some. V and J calls and clone size are given by that table; D and trimming were obtained from the DNA. Of about 350,000 clones in the sample, 75% to 90% were seen once. Specimen: peripheral blood. The sequence came from a woman between 45 and 60 years old with COVID-19, enrolled during active disease. This rearrangement joins TRBV27 to TRBJ1-5; D not resolved. In DNA form, the CDR3 reads TGTGCCAGCAGTTTAATAGGAGGAGGTAAGGGTCAGCCCCAGCATTTT. This gives the protein CASSLIGGGKGQPQHF.